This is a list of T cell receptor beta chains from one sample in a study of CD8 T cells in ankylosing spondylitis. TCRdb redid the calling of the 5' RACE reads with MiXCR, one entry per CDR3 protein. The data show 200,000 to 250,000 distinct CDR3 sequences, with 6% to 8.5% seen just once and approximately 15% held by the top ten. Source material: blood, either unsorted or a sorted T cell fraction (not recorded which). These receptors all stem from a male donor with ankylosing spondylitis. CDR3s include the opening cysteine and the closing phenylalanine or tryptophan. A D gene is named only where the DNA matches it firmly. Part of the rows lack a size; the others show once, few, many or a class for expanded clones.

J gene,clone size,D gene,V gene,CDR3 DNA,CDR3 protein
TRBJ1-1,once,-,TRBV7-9,TGTGCCAGCAGCTTATCACACACTGAAGCTTTCTTT,CASSLSHTEAFF
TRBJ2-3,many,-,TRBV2,TGTGCCAGCAGTGAATGGGGGGCGACAAGCACAGATACGCAGTATTTT,CASSEWGATSTDTQYF
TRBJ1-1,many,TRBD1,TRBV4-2,TGTGCCAGCAGCCTCGCAGGCGGGACAGGCTTCAGGAACACTGAAGCTTTCTTT,CASSLAGGTGFRNTEAFF
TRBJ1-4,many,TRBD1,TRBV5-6,TGTGCCAGCAGGAAGGGGGCAGCTAATGAAAAACTGTTTTTT,CASRKGAANEKLFF
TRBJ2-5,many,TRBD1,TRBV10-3,TGTGCCATCAGTGACCGACAGGGGCAAGAGACCCAGTACTTC,CAISDRQGQETQYF
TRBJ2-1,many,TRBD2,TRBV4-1,TGCGCCAGCAGCCAAGTGGGTTACGCGGGAGGGTATCCTGAGCAGTTCTTC,CASSQVGYAGGYPEQFF
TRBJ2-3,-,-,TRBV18,TGTGCCAGCTCACCAGCAGCAGGGCAAGATACGCAGTATTTT,CASSPAAGQDTQYF
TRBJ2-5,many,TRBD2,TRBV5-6,TGTGCCAGCAGCTTGGCCCCGGGACTAGTGAGGGAGACCCAGTACTTC,CASSLAPGLVRETQYF
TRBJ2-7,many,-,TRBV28,TGTGCCACAGAAGGGGGGACCTCCTACGAGCAGTACTTC,CATEGGTSYEQYF
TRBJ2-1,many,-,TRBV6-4,TGTGCCAGCAGTGCGGGAGAGAGCAATGAGCAGTTCTTC,CASSAGESNEQFF
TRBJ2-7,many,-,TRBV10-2,TGCGCCACCTTTCTGGGCGAGCAGTACTTC,CATFLGEQYF
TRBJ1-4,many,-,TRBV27,TGTGCCAGCAGGACCGGTGGAAGGCAGGAAAAACTGTTTTTT,CASRTGGRQEKLFF
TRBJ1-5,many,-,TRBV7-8,TGTGCCAGCAGCTTAGGCTCGGGACCGACTAATCAGCCCCAGCATTTT,CASSLGSGPTNQPQHF
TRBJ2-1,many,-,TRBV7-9,TGTGCCAGCAGCTTCGTCGGTAATGAGCAGTTCTTC,CASSFVGNEQFF
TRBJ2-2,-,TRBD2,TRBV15,TGTGCCACCAGCAGAGATCAGGCTAGCGGCCTCACCGGGGAGCTGTTTTTT,CATSRDQASGLTGELFF
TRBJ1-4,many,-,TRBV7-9,TGTGCCAGCAGCTTAGAGGGAAGGGGTGAAAAACTGTTTTTT,CASSLEGRGEKLFF
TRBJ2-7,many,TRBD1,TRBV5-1,TGCGCCAGCAGCTTTTCAGGGGGCACGTACGAGCAGTACTTC,CASSFSGGTYEQYF
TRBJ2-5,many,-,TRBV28,TGTGCCGGTCTCCCGAAGGGTGACGAGACCCAGTACTTC,CAGLPKGDETQYF
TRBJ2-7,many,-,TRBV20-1,TGCAGTGCTCCCCACTACTACGAGCAGTACTTC,CSAPHYYEQYF
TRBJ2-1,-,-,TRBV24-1,TGTGCCACCAGTAGAGGCTTCAATGAGCAGTTCTTC,CATSRGFNEQFF
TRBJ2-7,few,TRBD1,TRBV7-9,TGTGCCAGCAGCCCCCCGATGGGACAGGGAGAGGGCGAGCAGTACTTC,CASSPPMGQGEGEQYF
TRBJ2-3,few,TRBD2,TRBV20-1,TGCAGGACAACTAGCGGGAACACAGATACGCAGTATTTT,CRTTSGNTDTQYF
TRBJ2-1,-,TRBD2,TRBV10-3,TGTGCCATCCTAGCGGGAGGGCCGGGGTACAATGAGCAGTTCTTC,CAILAGGPGYNEQFF
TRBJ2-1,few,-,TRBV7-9,TGTGCCAGCAGCTCATATCCGGGACTTGCCGACAATGAGCAGTTCTTC,CASSSYPGLADNEQFF
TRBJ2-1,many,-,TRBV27,TGTGCCAGCAGTTTATCGGTGCGGGACGCCTACAATGAGCAGTTCTTC,CASSLSVRDAYNEQFF
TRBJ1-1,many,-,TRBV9,TGTGCCAGCAGCGTAGCTCCCCTCGGGAGGACGGACACTGAAGCTTTCTTT,CASSVAPLGRTDTEAFF
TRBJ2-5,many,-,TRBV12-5,TGTGCTAGCGCAGACTTGGGCAAGACCCAGTACTTC,CASADLGKTQYF
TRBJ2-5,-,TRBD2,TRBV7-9,TGTGCCAGCAGCTCTAGCGGGCTGGCAGAGACCCAGTACTTC,CASSSSGLAETQYF
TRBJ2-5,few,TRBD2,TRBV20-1,TGCAGTGCTAGAGACCTAGCGGGAGGGCCCCAAGAGACCCAGTACTTC,CSARDLAGGPQETQYF
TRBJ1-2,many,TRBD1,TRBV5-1,TGCGCCAGCAGCTTGCGGACAGGGACAAACTATGGCTACACCTTC,CASSLRTGTNYGYTF
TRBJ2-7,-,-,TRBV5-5,TGTGCCAGCAGCTTGCGGGGACTCGAGCAGTACTTC,CASSLRGLEQYF
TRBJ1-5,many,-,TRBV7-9,TGTGCCAGCAGCTTATGGGGCCCGGGGCCCCAGCATTTT,CASSLWGPGPQHF
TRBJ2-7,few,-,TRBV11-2,TGTGCCAGCAGCCCACAGTCCCCCTCCTACGAGCAGTACTTC,CASSPQSPSYEQYF
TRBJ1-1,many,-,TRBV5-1,TGCGCCAGCAGCTTGGGGAGGGGCATGAACACTGAAGCTTTCTTT,CASSLGRGMNTEAFF
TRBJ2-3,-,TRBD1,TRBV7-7,TGTGCTAGCAGCAGGGGGCCGGGAGATACGCAGTATTTT,CASSRGPGDTQYF
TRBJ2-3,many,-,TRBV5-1,TGCGCCAGCAGCTTGGGGGCAGCTAGCACAGATACGCAGTATTTT,CASSLGAASTDTQYF
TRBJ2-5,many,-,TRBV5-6,TGTGCCAGCAGCTTGGACCAGGGGATAGAGACCCAGTACTTC,CASSLDQGIETQYF
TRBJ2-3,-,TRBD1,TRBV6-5,TGTGCCAGCAGCTACCGACAGGGCTCGAACACAGATACGCAGTATTTT,CASSYRQGSNTDTQYF
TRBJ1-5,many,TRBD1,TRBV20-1,TGCAGTGCTGAAAACTTTGGACAGGGAGAACAGCCCCAGCATTTT,CSAENFGQGEQPQHF
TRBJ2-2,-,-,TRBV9,TGTGCCAGCACCTTCGGGGCTGGGACCGGGGAGCTGTTTTTT,CASTFGAGTGELFF
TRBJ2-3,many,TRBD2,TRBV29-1,TGCAGCGTCGTTGATCCTTTATCTAGCGGGGGAAGCTCCACAGATACGCAGTATTTT,CSVVDPLSSGGSSTDTQYF
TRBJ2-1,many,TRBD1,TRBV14,TGTGCCAGCAGCCTCTTGAAGGACAGGGTCAATGAGCAGTTCTTC,CASSLLKDRVNEQFF
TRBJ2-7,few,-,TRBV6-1,TGTGCCAGCTCCGGTGGGACATACTACTACGAGCAGTACTTC,CASSGGTYYYEQYF
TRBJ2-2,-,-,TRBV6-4,TGTGCCAGCAGTGACTCCGGTGGGTCCGGGGAGCTGTTTTTT,CASSDSGGSGELFF
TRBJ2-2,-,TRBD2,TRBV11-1,TGTGCCAGCAGCCCCCCCTCCGGAGCGGGAGGAGCCGGCGCGAACACCGGGGAGCTGTTTTTT,CASSPPSGAGGAGANTGELFF
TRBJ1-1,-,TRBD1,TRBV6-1,TGTGCCAGCGGTGAGACAGGGCACACTGAAGCTTTCTTT,CASGETGHTEAFF
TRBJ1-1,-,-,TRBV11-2,TGTGCCAGCAGACATCCCGCGCCGGGTGAATTGGGTGAAGCTTTCTTT,CASRHPAPGELGEAFF
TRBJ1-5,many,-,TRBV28,TGTGCCAGCAGTCTCTCGGCTATAAGCAATCAGCCCCAGCATTTT,CASSLSAISNQPQHF
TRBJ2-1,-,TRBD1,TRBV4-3,TGCGCCAGCAGCCAAGGGACAGGGGGGAACAATGAGCAGTTCTTC,CASSQGTGGNNEQFF